The clone carrying this T cell receptor (beta chain) was counted many times. The antigen is not known. This CDR3 is built from 13 residues. Deletions cut 8 bases from V and 4 bases from J, with 11 bases between. Investigators prepared the TCR beta libraries by applying iRepertoire HTBI primers and Arm-PCR of CDR3 regions. In TCRdb, the multiplex PCR reads were re-called with MiXCR into one record per CDR3 protein. This sample carries some 420,000 distinct CDR3 sequences, less than 25% of them seen once, and the ten largest clones take under 15%. The time point denotes: persistent/refractory GD, antithyroid drugs over 5 years with positive TRAb. Construction of the TCR library relied on RNA isolated from PBMCs. The source of the sample is a study of regulatory T cells in long-lasting Graves disease. Study-wide findings and caveats: Relative to newly diagnosed Graves' patients, persistent ones had lower TCR diversity.

The clonotype comes from a female donor with Graves disease. The V and J genes are TRBV12-3 or TRBV12-4 and TRBJ2-2, with D maybe TRBD1 (6 bases). Specimen: peripheral blood mononuclear cells (PBMCs), collected when the disease was refractory, from a patient treated with antithyroid drugs. The CDR3 here is CASGQGGTGELFF. The CDR3 nucleotides read TGTGCCAGCGGGCAAGGGGGCACCGGGGAGCTGTTTTTT.